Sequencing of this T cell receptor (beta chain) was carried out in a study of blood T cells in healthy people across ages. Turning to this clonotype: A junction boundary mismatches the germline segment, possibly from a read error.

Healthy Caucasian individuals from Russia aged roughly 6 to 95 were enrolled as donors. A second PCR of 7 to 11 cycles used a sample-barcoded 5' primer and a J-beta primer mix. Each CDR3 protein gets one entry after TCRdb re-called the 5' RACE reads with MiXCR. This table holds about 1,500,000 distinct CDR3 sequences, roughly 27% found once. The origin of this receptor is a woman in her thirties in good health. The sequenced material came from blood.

The CDR3 protein is CATNRDYGSREQYF. The DNA of the CDR3 is TGTGCCACCAACAGAGATTACGGCTCTCGGGAGCAGTACTTC. The chain combines TRBV15 with TRBJ2-7; D ambiguous. In germline, CDR1 is LNHNV, CDR2 YYDKDF (reference sequence). The CDR3 spans 14 residues.